This TCR beta chain was sequenced for a study of somatic mutations in cytotoxic T cells in rheumatoid arthritis. Study background: Flow cytometry sorted some V beta antibody-stained T-cell populations to nearly 100% purity, V beta1+ cells among them being sequenced for TCRB. Study results and caveats: The modest underrepresentation of TRBV07 observed in rheumatoid arthritis patients was not subjected to multiple-comparison adjustment.

The method was immunoSEQ multiplex PCR; TCRdb's version includes in-frame clones alone and lacks a portion of them. The table shows tens of thousands of clones, with nearly 80% occurring only once. Flow cytometry was used to check the purity of CD4+ and CD8+ cells, which had been isolated by positive magnetic bead selection. A remark on this clone: Its antigen is as yet unknown.

The ends lost 6 bases at V and 2 bases at J; junction bases unmatched: 6. The CDR3 is made up of 14 amino acids. Germline V gives CDR1 SQVTM, CDR2 ANQGSEA. Input material: CD8+ T cells sorted from blood. The V call is TRBV29-1, the J call TRBJ1-2, with 10 bases identical to TRBD1. This TCR derives from an adult with rheumatoid arthritis. CDR3 nucleotides: TGCAGCGTCGTCCCGGGACAGGGGAACTATGGCTACACCTTC. The encoded protein is CSVVPGQGNYGYTF.